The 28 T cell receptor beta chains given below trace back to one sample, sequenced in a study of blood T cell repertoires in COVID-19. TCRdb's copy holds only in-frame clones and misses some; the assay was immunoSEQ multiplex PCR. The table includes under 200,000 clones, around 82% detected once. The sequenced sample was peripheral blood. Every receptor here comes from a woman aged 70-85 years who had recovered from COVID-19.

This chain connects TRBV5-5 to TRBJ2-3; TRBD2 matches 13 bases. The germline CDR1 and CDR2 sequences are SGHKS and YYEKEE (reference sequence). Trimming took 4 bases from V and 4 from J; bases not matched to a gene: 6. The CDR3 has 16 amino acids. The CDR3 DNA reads TGTGCCAGCAGCCCGGGACTAGCGGGACTGGCAGATACGCAGTATTTT. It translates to CASSPGLAGLADTQYF.

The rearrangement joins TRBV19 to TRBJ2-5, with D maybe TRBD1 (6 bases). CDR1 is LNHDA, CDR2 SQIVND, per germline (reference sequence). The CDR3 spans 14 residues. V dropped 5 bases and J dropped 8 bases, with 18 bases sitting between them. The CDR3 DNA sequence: TGTGCCAGTAGTCACCCGACAGGCTCGGGAACCCAGTACTTC. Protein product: CASSHPTGSGTQYF.

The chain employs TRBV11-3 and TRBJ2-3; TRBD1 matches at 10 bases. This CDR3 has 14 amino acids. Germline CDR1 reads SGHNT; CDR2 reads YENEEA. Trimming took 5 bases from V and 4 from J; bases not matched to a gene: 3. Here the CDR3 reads CASSPGQGADTQYF. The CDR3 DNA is TGTGCCAGCAGCCCCGGACAGGGGGCAGATACGCAGTATTTT.

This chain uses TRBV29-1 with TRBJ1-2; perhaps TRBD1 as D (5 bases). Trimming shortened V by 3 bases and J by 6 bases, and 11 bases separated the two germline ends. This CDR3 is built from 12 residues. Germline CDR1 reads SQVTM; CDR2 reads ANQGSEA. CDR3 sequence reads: CSVDQGRNGYTF. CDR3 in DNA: TGCAGCGTTGACCAGGGCAGGAATGGCTACACCTTC.

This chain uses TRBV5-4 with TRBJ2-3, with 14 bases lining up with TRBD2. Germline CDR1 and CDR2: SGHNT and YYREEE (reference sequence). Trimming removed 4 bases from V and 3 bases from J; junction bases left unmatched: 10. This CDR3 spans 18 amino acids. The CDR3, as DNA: TGTGCCAGCAGCAGGGGGACTAGCGGGGGCGGAGGAACAGATACGCAGTATTTT. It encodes CASSRGTSGGGGTDTQYF.

The CDR3 loop reads CASSRTASRDTEAFF. The DNA for the CDR3 is TGTGCCAGCAGCCGGACAGCCTCTCGGGACACTGAAGCTTTCTTT. The chain recombines TRBV3-1 (or the pseudogene TRBV3-2) with TRBJ1-1, with D possibly being TRBD1 (6 bases). Germline values: CDR1 LGHDT, CDR2 YNNKEL (reference sequence). V was shortened by 4 bases and J by 3 bases, with 15 bases between the two germline ends. The CDR3 is 15 residues long.

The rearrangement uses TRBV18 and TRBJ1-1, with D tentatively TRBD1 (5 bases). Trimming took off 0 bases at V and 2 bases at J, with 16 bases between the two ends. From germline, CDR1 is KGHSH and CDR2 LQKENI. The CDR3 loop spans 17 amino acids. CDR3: CASSPPLGQGPNTEAFF. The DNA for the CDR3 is TGTGCCAGCTCACCACCGTTGGGGCAGGGCCCCAACACTGAAGCTTTCTTT.

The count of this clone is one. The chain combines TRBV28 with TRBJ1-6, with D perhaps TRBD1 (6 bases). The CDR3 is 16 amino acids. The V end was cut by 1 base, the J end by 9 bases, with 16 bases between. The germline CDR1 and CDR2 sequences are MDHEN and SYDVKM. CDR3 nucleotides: TGTGCCAGCAGTTTATTGTGGGGGGGGCAGGGTTCACCCCTCCACTTT. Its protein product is CASSLLWGGQGSPLHF.

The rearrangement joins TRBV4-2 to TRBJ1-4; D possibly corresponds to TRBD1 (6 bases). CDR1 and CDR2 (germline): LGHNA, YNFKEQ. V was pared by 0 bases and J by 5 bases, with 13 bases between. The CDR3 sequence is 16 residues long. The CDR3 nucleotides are TGTGCCAGCAGCCAAGAGGGGGCAGGGCTAAATGAAAAACTGTTTTTT. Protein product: CASSQEGAGLNEKLFF.

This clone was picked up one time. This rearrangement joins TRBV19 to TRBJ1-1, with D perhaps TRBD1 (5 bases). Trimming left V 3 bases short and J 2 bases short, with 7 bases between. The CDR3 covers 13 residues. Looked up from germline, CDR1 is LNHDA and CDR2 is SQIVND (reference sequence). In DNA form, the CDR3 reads TGTGCCAGTAGTATGGGGCCAAACACTGAAGCTTTCTTT. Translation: CASSMGPNTEAFF.

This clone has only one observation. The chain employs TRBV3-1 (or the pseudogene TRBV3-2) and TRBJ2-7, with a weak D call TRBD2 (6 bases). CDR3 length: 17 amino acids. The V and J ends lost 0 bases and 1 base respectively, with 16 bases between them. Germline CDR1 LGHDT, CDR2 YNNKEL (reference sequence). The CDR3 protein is CASSQDGGMVLSYEQYF. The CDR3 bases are TGTGCCAGCAGCCAAGACGGCGGGATGGTTCTATCCTACGAGCAGTACTTC.

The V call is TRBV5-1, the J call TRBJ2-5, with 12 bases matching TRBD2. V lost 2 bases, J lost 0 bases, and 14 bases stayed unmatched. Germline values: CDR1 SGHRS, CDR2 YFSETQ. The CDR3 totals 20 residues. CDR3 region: CASSFRVLGLAGMNQETQYF. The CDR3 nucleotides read TGCGCCAGCAGCTTCAGGGTTCTCGGACTAGCGGGGATGAACCAAGAGACCCAGTACTTC.

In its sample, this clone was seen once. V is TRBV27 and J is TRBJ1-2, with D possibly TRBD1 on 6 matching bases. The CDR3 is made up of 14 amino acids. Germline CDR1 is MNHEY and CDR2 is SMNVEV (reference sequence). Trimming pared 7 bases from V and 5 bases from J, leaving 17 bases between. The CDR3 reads CASTTRTGTYGYTF. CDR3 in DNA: TGTGCCAGCACCACCCGAACCGGGACATATGGCTACACCTTC.

CDR3 coding DNA: TGTGCCTGGAGGGAATTGGGGACAGTCTATGGCTACACCTTC. Translation: CAWRELGTVYGYTF. The chain has TRBV30 and TRBJ1-2; 7 bases are a match to TRBD1. The germline CDR1 and CDR2 sequences are GTSNPN and SVGIG (reference sequence). The CDR3 consists of 14 residues. The ends lost 3 bases at V and 4 bases at J; junction bases unmatched: 8.

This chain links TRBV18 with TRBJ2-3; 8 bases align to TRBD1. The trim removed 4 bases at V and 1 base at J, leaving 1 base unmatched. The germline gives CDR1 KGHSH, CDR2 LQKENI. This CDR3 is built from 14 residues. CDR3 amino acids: CASSQGQGTDTQYF. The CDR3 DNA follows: TGTGCCAGCTCACAGGGACAGGGCACAGATACGCAGTATTTT.

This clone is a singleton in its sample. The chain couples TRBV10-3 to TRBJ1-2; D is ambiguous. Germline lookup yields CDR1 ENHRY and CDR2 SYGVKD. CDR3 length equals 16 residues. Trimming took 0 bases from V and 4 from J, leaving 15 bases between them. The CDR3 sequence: CAISESGGKSSYGYTF. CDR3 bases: TGTGCCATCAGTGAGTCCGGCGGAAAGTCAAGCTATGGCTACACCTTC.

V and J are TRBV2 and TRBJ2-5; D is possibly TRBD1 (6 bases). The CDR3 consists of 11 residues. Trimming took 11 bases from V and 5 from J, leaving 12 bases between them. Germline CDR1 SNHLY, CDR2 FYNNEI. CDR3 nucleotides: TGTGCCGGGACACGACAGGAGACCCAGTACTTC. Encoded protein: CAGTRQETQYF.

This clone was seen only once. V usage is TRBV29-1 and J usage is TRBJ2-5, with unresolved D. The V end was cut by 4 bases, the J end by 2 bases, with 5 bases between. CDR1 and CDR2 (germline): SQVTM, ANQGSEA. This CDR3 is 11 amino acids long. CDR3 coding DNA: TGCAGCGTTGGGAGACAAGAGACCCAGTACTTC. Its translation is CSVGRQETQYF.

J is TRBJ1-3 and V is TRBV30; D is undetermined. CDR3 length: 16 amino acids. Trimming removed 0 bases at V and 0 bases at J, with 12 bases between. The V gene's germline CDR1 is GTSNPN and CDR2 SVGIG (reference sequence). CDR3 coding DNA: TGTGCCTGGAGTGTATTCTACCCGAGCTCTGGAAACACCATATATTTT. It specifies CAWSVFYPSSGNTIYF.

Here the CDR3 DNA reads TGTGCCAGCTCACCATCCTATAGCAATCAGCCCCAGCATTTT. This encodes CASSPSYSNQPQHF. The V call is TRBV18, the J call TRBJ1-5; D not resolved. Trimming removed 2 bases at V and 0 bases at J, with 5 bases between. This CDR3 contains 14 residues. Germline lookup yields CDR1 KGHSH and CDR2 LQKENI. The full variable domain, rest sourced from reference TRBV18 and TRBJ1-5, is NAGVMQNPRHLVRRRGQEARLRCSPMKGHSHVYWYRQLPEEGLKFMVYLQKENIIDESGMPKERFSAEFPKEGPSILRIQQVVRGDSAAYFCASSPSYSNQPQHFGDGTRLSIL.

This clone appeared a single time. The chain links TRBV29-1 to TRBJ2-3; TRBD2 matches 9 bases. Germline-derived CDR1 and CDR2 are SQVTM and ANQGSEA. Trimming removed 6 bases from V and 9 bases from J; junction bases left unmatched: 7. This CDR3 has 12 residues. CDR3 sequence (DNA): TGCAGCGTCCGCCGGCGGGAGGGGACGCAGTATTTT. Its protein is CSVRRREGTQYF.

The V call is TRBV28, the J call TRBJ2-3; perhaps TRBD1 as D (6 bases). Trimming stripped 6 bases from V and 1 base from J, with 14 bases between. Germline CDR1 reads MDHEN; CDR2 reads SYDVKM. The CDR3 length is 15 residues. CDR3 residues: CASSTGILGTDTQYF. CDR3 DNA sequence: TGTGCCAGCAGCACAGGGATTTTGGGCACAGATACGCAGTATTTT.

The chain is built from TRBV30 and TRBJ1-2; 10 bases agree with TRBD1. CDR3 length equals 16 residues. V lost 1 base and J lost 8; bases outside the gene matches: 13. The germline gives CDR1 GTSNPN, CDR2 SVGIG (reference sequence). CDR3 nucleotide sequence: TGTGCCTGGAGTGCCCGAGCGGGGACAGGGGTGGGGGGCTACACCTTC. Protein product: CAWSARAGTGVGGYTF.

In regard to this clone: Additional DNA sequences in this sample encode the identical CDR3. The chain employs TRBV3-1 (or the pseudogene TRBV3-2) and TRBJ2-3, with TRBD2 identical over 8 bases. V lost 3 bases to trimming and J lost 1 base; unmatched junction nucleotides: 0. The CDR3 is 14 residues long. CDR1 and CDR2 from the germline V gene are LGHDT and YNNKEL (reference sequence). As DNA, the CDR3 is TGTGCCAGCAGCCAGCGGGGGGGCACAGATACGCAGTATTTT. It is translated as CASSQRGGTDTQYF.

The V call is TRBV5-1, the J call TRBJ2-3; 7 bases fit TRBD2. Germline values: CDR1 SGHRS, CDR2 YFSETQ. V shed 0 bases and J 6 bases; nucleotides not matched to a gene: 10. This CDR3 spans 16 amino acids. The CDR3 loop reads CASSLGLAVPGDTQYF. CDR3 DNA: TGCGCCAGCAGCTTGGGGCTAGCGGTTCCAGGCGATACGCAGTATTTT.

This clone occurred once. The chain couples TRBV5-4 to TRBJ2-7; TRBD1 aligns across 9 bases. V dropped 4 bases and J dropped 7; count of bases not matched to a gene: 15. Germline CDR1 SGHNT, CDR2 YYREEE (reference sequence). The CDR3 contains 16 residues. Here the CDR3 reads CASSPLGGQGTGEQYF. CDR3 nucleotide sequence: TGTGCCAGCAGCCCTCTGGGGGGACAGGGTACAGGGGAGCAGTACTTC.

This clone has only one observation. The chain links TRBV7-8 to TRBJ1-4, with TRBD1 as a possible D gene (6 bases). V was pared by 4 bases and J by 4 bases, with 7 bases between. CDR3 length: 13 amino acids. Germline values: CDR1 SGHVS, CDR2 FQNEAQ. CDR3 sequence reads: CASSWGLNEKLFF. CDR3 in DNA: TGTGCCAGCAGCTGGGGGCTTAATGAAAAACTGTTTTTT.

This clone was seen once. The CDR3 DNA is TGTGCCAGCAGCTTGGCCGAGCAGGGTTCCTACGAGCAGTACTTC. Translating gives CASSLAEQGSYEQYF. The chain links TRBV5-4 to TRBJ2-7; maybe TRBD1 (5 bases). Germline CDR1 reads SGHNT; CDR2 reads YYREEE (reference sequence). This CDR3 is 15 amino acids long. Trimming stripped 0 bases from V and 1 base from J, with 11 bases between.